Listed below are T cell receptor beta chains from one sample, sequenced in a study of beta chain features in type 1 diabetes. The protocol was immunoSEQ multiplex PCR, while the TCRdb copy is restricted to in-frame clones and leaves out a portion. The sample shows a few hundred thousand clones, around 9.6% of them seen only once. What was sequenced was central memory CD4+ T cells from blood. These TCRs come from a man aged 25 to 40 with type 1 diabetes. Both conserved end residues are part of each CDR3. D genes are given only for firm matches. A row's size may be missing; if present it is once, few, many or a size class.

J: TRBJ1-4; V: TRBV14; size: few; D: .; DNA: TGTGCCAGCAGCCAAGATAGAAGGACCCGGCCAGAAAAACTGTTTTTT; CDR3: CASSQDRRTRPEKLFF
J: TRBJ1-4; V: TRBV25-1; size: .; D: .; DNA: TGTGCCAGCGAACAGGGCTGGGGAGAAAAACTGTTTTTT; CDR3: CASEQGWGEKLFF
J: TRBJ2-7; V: TRBV15; size: .; D: .; DNA: TGTGCCACGTCCTTGGACCCGTCCTACGAGCAGTACTTC; CDR3: CATSLDPSYEQYF
J: TRBJ2-7; V: TRBV19; size: .; D: .; DNA: TGTGCCAGTAGTATCCAGGGGTGGTACGAGCAGTACTTC; CDR3: CASSIQGWYEQYF
J: TRBJ2-3; V: TRBV6-6; size: .; D: .; DNA: TGTGCCAGCAGTTACTCGGGCAGAAACACAGATACGCAGTATTTT; CDR3: CASSYSGRNTDTQYF
J: TRBJ1-5; V: TRBV6-5; size: .; D: .; DNA: TGTGCCAGCAACCCGAGACTAAATCAGCCCCAGCATTTT; CDR3: CASNPRLNQPQHF
J: TRBJ2-3; V: TRBV9; size: few; D: .; DNA: TGTGCCAGCAGCGCGGGGCAGGTCCAAGATACGCAGTATTTT; CDR3: CASSAGQVQDTQYF
J: TRBJ2-7; V: TRBV15; size: few; D: .; DNA: TGTGCCACCAGCAGAGATCATAACCAGGAGCAGTACTTC; CDR3: CATSRDHNQEQYF
J: TRBJ2-5; V: TRBV7-3; size: .; D: .; DNA: TGTGCCAGCAGCTCCCCACTCGGGGAGAGTGAGACCCAGTACTTC; CDR3: CASSSPLGESETQYF
J: TRBJ1-1; V: TRBV5-1; size: .; D: TRBD1; DNA: TGCGCCAGCAGCGGAGGGACAGGTACTATGAACACTGAAGCTTTCTTT; CDR3: CASSGGTGTMNTEAFF
J: TRBJ2-7; V: TRBV7-2; size: few; D: TRBD2; DNA: TGTGCCAGCAGCCCGACTAGCGGGATGTTCTACGAGCAGTACTTC; CDR3: CASSPTSGMFYEQYF
J: TRBJ1-2; V: TRBV7-2; size: few; D: TRBD1; DNA: TGTGCCAGCAGCTCCGGGACAGGGCTTGGCTACACCTTC; CDR3: CASSSGTGLGYTF
J: TRBJ1-2; V: TRBV11-2; size: few; D: .; DNA: TGTGCCAGCAGCTACTGGGATATTCTTGGGGGCTACACCTTC; CDR3: CASSYWDILGGYTF
J: TRBJ1-4; V: TRBV5-4; size: .; D: TRBD1; DNA: TGTGCCAGCAGCGGGACAGGGAATCGGGCTAGTGAAAAACTGTTTTTT; CDR3: CASSGTGNRASEKLFF
J: TRBJ2-3; V: TRBV7-2; size: few; D: .; DNA: TGTGCCAGCAGCGCCCAGGGTTTCGCGGCAGATACGCAGTATTTT; CDR3: CASSAQGFAADTQYF
J: TRBJ2-2; V: TRBV9; size: few; D: .; DNA: TGTGCCAGCAGCGCTTTGGGGGTGGCCGGGGAGCTGTTTTTT; CDR3: CASSALGVAGELFF
J: TRBJ2-7; V: TRBV7-2; size: .; D: .; DNA: TGTGCCAGCAGCCCCAGGGGTCAGGGGCCCTACGAGCAGTACTTC; CDR3: CASSPRGQGPYEQYF
J: TRBJ1-4; V: TRBV6-5; size: few; D: TRBD1; DNA: TGTGCCAGCAGTTACACGACAGGGGCTAATGAAAAACTGTTTTTT; CDR3: CASSYTTGANEKLFF
J: TRBJ2-7; V: TRBV18; size: few; D: .; DNA: TGTGCCAGCTCATCCTCCGGGACAAACGTATTCCACGAGCAGTACTTC; CDR3: CASSSSGTNVFHEQYF
J: TRBJ1-1; V: TRBV4-1; size: few; D: .; DNA: TGCGCCAGCAGCCAACTTGCAGCCATGAACACTGAAGCTTTCTTT; CDR3: CASSQLAAMNTEAFF
J: TRBJ2-1; V: TRBV4-3; size: few; D: .; DNA: TGCGCCAGCAGCCAAGCCCTAGTTCTTTACAATGAGCAGTTCTTC; CDR3: CASSQALVLYNEQFF
J: TRBJ1-5; V: TRBV9; size: .; D: .; DNA: TGTGCCAGCAGCGTAGCTTCAGATCAGCCCCAGCATTTT; CDR3: CASSVASDQPQHF
J: TRBJ2-5; V: TRBV28; size: few; D: .; DNA: TGTGCCAGTGGGGGGAGGGAGACCCAGTACTTC; CDR3: CASGGRETQYF
J: TRBJ2-1; V: TRBV7-2; size: .; D: .; DNA: TGTGCCAGCAGCCAGGCTTATGTGGCTGAGCAGTTCTTC; CDR3: CASSQAYVAEQFF
J: TRBJ2-7; V: TRBV19; size: .; D: .; DNA: TGTGCCAGTAGTATGGGGGGACGCGAGCAGTACTTC; CDR3: CASSMGGREQYF
J: TRBJ1-1; V: TRBV28; size: .; D: TRBD1; DNA: TGTGCCACCTGGGACAGGGGGACTGAAGCTTTCTTT; CDR3: CATWDRGTEAFF
J: TRBJ1-2; V: TRBV5-1; size: .; D: TRBD1; DNA: TGCGCCAGCAGCCTGACAGGGATGGACTATGGCTACACCTTC; CDR3: CASSLTGMDYGYTF
J: TRBJ1-5; V: TRBV18; size: few; D: TRBD1; DNA: TGTGCCAGCTCAATACAGGGGAAGGATCAGCCCCAGCATTTT; CDR3: CASSIQGKDQPQHF
J: TRBJ2-5; V: TRBV2; size: .; D: .; DNA: TGTGCCAGCAACTCCGGGACCCCCGCGCCCCAGTACTTC; CDR3: CASNSGTPAPQYF
J: TRBJ2-5; V: TRBV11-2; size: few; D: .; DNA: TGTGCCAGCAACTTAGGTTCGGGATCTAGAGAGACCCAGTACTTC; CDR3: CASNLGSGSRETQYF
J: TRBJ1-1; V: TRBV2; size: few; D: .; DNA: TGTGCCAGCAGCGGTTTCAGGGGACTGCAGAACACTGAAGCTTTCTTT; CDR3: CASSGFRGLQNTEAFF
J: TRBJ1-1; V: TRBV4-1; size: .; D: .; DNA: TGCGCCAGCAGCCAAAGTACAGAGAACACTGAAGCTTTCTTT; CDR3: CASSQSTENTEAFF
J: TRBJ1-4; V: TRBV9; size: .; D: .; DNA: TGTGCCAGCAGCTTGGGAGTGGCCTCCCTTGAAAAACTGTTTTTT; CDR3: CASSLGVASLEKLFF
J: TRBJ2-1; V: TRBV9; size: many; D: .; DNA: TGTGCCAGCAGCGTCCGGGACGGTTACAGGGAGCAGTTCTTC; CDR3: CASSVRDGYREQFF
J: TRBJ2-3; V: TRBV7-9; size: many; D: .; DNA: TGTGCCAGCAGCCCCCCTAGGACGGGTTGGGCAGATACGCAGTATTTT; CDR3: CASSPPRTGWADTQYF
J: TRBJ1-1; V: TRBV7-2; size: many; D: TRBD1; DNA: TGTGCCAGCAGCTTAGAGAGGGGGCGTCGAGCTTTCTTT; CDR3: CASSLERGRRAFF
J: TRBJ1-5; V: TRBV28; size: .; D: .; DNA: TGTGCCAGCCTCCGACGGTCACAGGGCGTTGGTATCGATCAGCCCCAGCATTTT; CDR3: CASLRRSQGVGIDQPQHF
J: TRBJ2-3; V: TRBV4-2; size: few; D: .; DNA: TGTGCCAGCAGCTCGGGACTTAACAGCAGGTCAGATACGCAGTATTTT; CDR3: CASSSGLNSRSDTQYF
J: TRBJ2-7; V: TRBV11-2; size: .; D: .; DNA: TGTGCCAGCAGCTTTTCCTACGAGCAGTACTTC; CDR3: CASSFSYEQYF
J: TRBJ1-1; V: TRBV29-1; size: few; D: TRBD1; DNA: TGCAGCGTGGGCCCTGGGACAGACAACATGAACACTGAAGCTTTCTTT; CDR3: CSVGPGTDNMNTEAFF
J: TRBJ2-5; V: TRBV18; size: few; D: .; DNA: TGTGCCAGCTCACCCCGGACCGGGCAAGGGGAGACCCAGTACTTC; CDR3: CASSPRTGQGETQYF
J: TRBJ2-3; V: TRBV7-2; size: few; D: TRBD1; DNA: TGTGCCAGCAGCTTCCGGACAGGGGAGGGCACAGATACGCAGTATTTT; CDR3: CASSFRTGEGTDTQYF
J: TRBJ2-3; V: TRBV7-3; size: few; D: .; DNA: TGTGCCAGCAGCTCCCCGAGAGATGGAGATACGCAGTATTTT; CDR3: CASSSPRDGDTQYF
J: TRBJ2-1; V: TRBV15; size: .; D: .; DNA: TGTGCCACCAGCGGCACAGGGTCGGGTGAGCAGTTCTTC; CDR3: CATSGTGSGEQFF
J: TRBJ1-3; V: TRBV7-2; size: many; D: .; DNA: TGTGCCAGCAGCTCGGGACGCCGTCTTTCCCTATATTTT; CDR3: CASSSGRRLSLYF
J: TRBJ1-1; V: TRBV5-1; size: few; D: TRBD1; DNA: TGCGCCAGCAGCTTGGCCGGGACAGGGAGGAACACTGAAGCTTTCTTT; CDR3: CASSLAGTGRNTEAFF
J: TRBJ1-2; V: TRBV9; size: few; D: .; DNA: TGTGCCAGCAGCGTAGATCAAGCAGACTATGGCTACACCTTC; CDR3: CASSVDQADYGYTF
J: TRBJ2-2; V: TRBV10-3; size: .; D: .; DNA: TGTGCCATCAGTGGCTTTGGGGGCACCGGGGAGCTGTTTTTT; CDR3: CAISGFGGTGELFF
J: TRBJ1-2; V: TRBV7-9; size: many; D: .; DNA: TGTGCCATTCAGGACTCAGGGGAGGGCTACACCTTC; CDR3: CAIQDSGEGYTF
J: TRBJ2-2; V: TRBV7-9; size: many; D: .; DNA: TGTGCCAGCAGCTTAGTCGGGACCACGAACACCGGGGAGCTGTTTTTT; CDR3: CASSLVGTTNTGELFF
J: TRBJ2-1; V: TRBV11-1; size: .; D: TRBD2; DNA: TGTGCCAGCAGCTTTGGACTAGCGGCCTACAATGAGCAGTTCTTC; CDR3: CASSFGLAAYNEQFF
J: TRBJ1-1; V: TRBV5-1; size: many; D: .; DNA: TGCGCCAGCAGCAGTTACAGGGCCGGGGACACTGAAGCTTTCTTT; CDR3: CASSSYRAGDTEAFF
J: TRBJ2-3; V: TRBV5-4; size: few; D: TRBD1; DNA: TGTGCCGGGGGACAGGGGGCTACAGATACGCAGTATTTT; CDR3: CAGGQGATDTQYF
J: TRBJ2-2; V: TRBV28; size: .; D: .; DNA: TGTGCCAGCAGTTCCCATGACACCGGGGAGCTGTTTTTT; CDR3: CASSSHDTGELFF
J: TRBJ2-5; V: TRBV5-1; size: few; D: TRBD2; DNA: TGCGCCAGCAGTGGAAGCGGGAGAGGGGGAGAGACCCAGTACTTC; CDR3: CASSGSGRGGETQYF
J: TRBJ1-2; V: TRBV7-2; size: .; D: .; DNA: TGTGCCAGCAGCACGTATGGACAGATAGATAACTATGGCTACACCTTC; CDR3: CASSTYGQIDNYGYTF
J: TRBJ2-2; V: TRBV6-5; size: few; D: .; DNA: TGTGCCAGCAGCCATGAAGCCGGATACACCGGGGAGCTGTTTTTT; CDR3: CASSHEAGYTGELFF
J: TRBJ1-1; V: TRBV28; size: .; D: .; DNA: TGTGCCAGCAGTCCTCTTGGGGAGATGAACACTGAAGCTTTCTTT; CDR3: CASSPLGEMNTEAFF
J: TRBJ2-6; V: TRBV9; size: few; D: .; DNA: TGTGCCAGCAGCGTAGCAGGTTCTGGGGCCAACGTCCTGACTTTC; CDR3: CASSVAGSGANVLTF
J: TRBJ2-3; V: TRBV19; size: .; D: TRBD2; DNA: TGTGCCAGTAGTATGCGGGGACTAGCGGGAGGGGTCACAGATACGCAGTATTTT; CDR3: CASSMRGLAGGVTDTQYF